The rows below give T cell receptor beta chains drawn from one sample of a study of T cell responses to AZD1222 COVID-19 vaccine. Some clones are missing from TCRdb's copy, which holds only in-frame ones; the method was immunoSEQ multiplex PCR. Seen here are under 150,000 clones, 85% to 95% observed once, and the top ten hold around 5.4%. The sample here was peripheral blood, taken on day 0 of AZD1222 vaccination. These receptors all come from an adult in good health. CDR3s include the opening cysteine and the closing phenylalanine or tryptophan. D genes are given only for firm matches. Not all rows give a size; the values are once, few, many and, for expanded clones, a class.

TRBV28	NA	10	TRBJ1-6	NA	CASTGTRIHF	TGTGCCAGCACCGGGACGAGGATCCACTTT
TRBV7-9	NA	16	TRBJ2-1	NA	CASSLFGNGGGRRQFF	TGTGCCAGCAGCTTGTTCGGGAATGGAGGAGGGCGTCGGCAGTTCTTC
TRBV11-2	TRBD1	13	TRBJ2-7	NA	CASSLGDSYEQYF	TGTGCCAGCAGCTTGGGGGACAGTTACGAGCAGTACTTC
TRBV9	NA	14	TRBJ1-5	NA	CASSRGRDNQPQHF	TGTGCCAGCAGCCGTGGGAGAGACAATCAGCCCCAGCATTTT
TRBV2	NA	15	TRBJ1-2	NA	CASRAGTAVTHGYTF	TGTGCCAGCAGGGCCGGGACGGCGGTTACTCATGGCTACACCTTC
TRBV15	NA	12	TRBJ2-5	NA	CATSKPGETQYF	TGTGCCACCAGCAAACCAGGGGAGACCCAGTACTTC
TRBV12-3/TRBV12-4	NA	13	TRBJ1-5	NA	CASSLGSNQPQHF	TGTGCCAGCAGTTTAGGAAGCAATCAGCCCCAGCATTTT
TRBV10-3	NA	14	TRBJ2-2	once	CAIRTDRDTGELFF	TGTGCCATCAGGACGGACAGAGACACCGGGGAGCTGTTTTTT
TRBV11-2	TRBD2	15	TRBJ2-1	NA	CASSFSIAGVDEQFF	TGTGCCAGCAGCTTTTCAATAGCGGGAGTCGATGAGCAGTTCTTC
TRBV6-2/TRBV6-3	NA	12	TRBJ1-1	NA	CASSYSVTEAFF	TGTGCCAGCAGTTACTCGGTTACTGAAGCTTTCTTT
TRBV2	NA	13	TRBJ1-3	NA	CASNGQEQNTIYF	TGTGCCAGCAATGGACAAGAACAAAACACCATATATTTT
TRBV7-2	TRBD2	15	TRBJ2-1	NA	CASSLVASGGTEQFF	TGTGCCAGCAGCCTAGTGGCTAGCGGAGGCACGGAGCAGTTCTTC
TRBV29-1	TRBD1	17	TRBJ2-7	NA	CSVVIWDRDRVSYEQYF	TGCAGCGTTGTGATCTGGGACCGGGACAGGGTTAGCTACGAGCAGTACTTC
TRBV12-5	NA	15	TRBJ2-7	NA	CASGLVEASRSEQYF	TGTGCTAGTGGTTTGGTAGAAGCGTCGAGGAGCGAGCAGTACTTC
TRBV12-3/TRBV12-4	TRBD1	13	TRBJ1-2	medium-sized	CASTSGTAYGYTF	TGTGCCAGCACCAGCGGGACAGCCTATGGCTACACCTTC
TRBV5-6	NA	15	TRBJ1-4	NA	CASSFNSYPNEKLFF	TGTGCCAGCAGCTTCAATTCCTACCCTAATGAAAAACTGTTTTTT
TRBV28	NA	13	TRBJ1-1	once	CASSLLRPPEAFF	TGTGCCAGCAGTTTACTCCGCCCGCCCGAAGCTTTCTTT
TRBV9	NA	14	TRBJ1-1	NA	CASSVRGGNTEAFF	TGTGCCAGCAGCGTAAGGGGTGGGAACACTGAAGCTTTCTTT
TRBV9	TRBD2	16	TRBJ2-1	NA	CASSVRSGGRDNEQFF	TGTGCCAGCAGCGTCCGATCGGGAGGGCGGGACAATGAGCAGTTCTTC
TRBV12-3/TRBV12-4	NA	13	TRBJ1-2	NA	CASSLARGTSYTF	TGTGCCAGCAGTTTAGCGCGGGGGACCAGCTACACCTTC
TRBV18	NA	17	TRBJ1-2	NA	CASSPDVVRHSNYGYTF	TGTGCCAGCTCACCAGATGTAGTTCGACATTCGAACTATGGCTACACCTTC
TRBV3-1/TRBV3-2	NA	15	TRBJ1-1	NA	CASSLEEGPATEAFF	TGTGCCAGCAGCCTAGAGGAGGGGCCGGCCACTGAAGCTTTCTTT
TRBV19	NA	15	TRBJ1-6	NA	CASSLLDSNNSPLHF	TGTGCCAGTAGCCTCTTGGACAGCAATAATTCACCCCTCCACTTT
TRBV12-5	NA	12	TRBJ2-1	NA	CASGPFDNEQFF	TGTGCTAGTGGTCCATTTGACAATGAGCAGTTCTTC
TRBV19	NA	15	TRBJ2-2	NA	CASSTRTDNTGELFF	TGTGCCAGTAGTACCAGGACAGACAACACCGGGGAGCTGTTTTTT
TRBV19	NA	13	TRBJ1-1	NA	CASRTQGWTEAFF	TGTGCCAGTAGAACACAGGGTTGGACTGAAGCTTTCTTT
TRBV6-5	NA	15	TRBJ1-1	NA	CASSYGGEPNTEAFF	TGTGCCAGCAGTTACGGCGGGGAGCCGAACACTGAAGCTTTCTTT
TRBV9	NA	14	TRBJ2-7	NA	CASSPRGGRYEQYF	TGTGCCAGCAGCCCCCGTGGGGGCAGGTACGAGCAGTACTTC
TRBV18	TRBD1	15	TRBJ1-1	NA	CASSPQGQGETEAFF	TGTGCCAGCTCACCCCAAGGACAGGGGGAAACTGAAGCTTTCTTT
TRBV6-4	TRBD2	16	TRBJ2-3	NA	CASSDSFSGGTDTQYF	TGTGCCAGCAGTGACTCGTTTAGCGGGGGCACAGATACGCAGTATTTT
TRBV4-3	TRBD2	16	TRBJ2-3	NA	CASSPGTSGRIDTQYF	TGCGCCAGCAGCCCGGGGACTAGCGGGAGAATAGATACGCAGTATTTT
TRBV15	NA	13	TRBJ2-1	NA	CATSRERYNEQFF	TGTGCCACCAGCAGAGAACGGTACAATGAGCAGTTCTTC
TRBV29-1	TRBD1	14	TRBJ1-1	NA	CSVHTGGWDTEAFF	TGCAGCGTTCACACAGGGGGCTGGGACACTGAAGCTTTCTTT
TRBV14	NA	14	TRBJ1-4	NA	CASSPNRLNEKLFF	TGTGCCAGCAGCCCAAACAGACTTAATGAAAAACTGTTTTTT
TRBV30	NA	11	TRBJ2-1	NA	CAWSGSGEQFF	TGTGCCTGGAGTGGCTCGGGTGAGCAGTTCTTC
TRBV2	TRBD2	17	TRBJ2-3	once	CASSERLAGYSTDTQYF	TGTGCCAGCAGTGAACGACTAGCGGGATATAGCACAGATACGCAGTATTTT
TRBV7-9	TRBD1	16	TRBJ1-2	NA	CASSQDGDRGAYGYTF	TGTGCCAGCAGCCAAGACGGGGACAGGGGGGCCTATGGCTACACCTTC
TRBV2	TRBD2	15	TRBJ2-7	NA	CASSRTGGVPYEQYF	TGTGCCAGCAGTCGTACGGGGGGGGTCCCCTACGAGCAGTACTTC
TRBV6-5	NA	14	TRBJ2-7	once	CASSLSGQPYEQYF	TGTGCCAGCAGCCTATCGGGGCAACCCTACGAGCAGTACTTC
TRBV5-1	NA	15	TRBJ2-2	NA	CASSLGGADTGELFF	TGCGCCAGCAGCTTGGGGGGGGCGGACACCGGGGAGCTGTTTTTT
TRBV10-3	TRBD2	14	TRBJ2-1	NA	CAISESTSDPEQFF	TGTGCCATCAGTGAGTCTACTAGCGATCCTGAGCAGTTCTTC
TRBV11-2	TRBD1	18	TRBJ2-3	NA	CASSLRMGTGVVTDTQYF	TGTGCCAGCAGCTTGCGGATGGGGACAGGGGTGGTCACAGATACGCAGTATTTT
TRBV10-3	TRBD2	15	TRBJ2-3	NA	CAISQGTSQTDTQYF	TGTGCCATCAGCCAAGGGACTAGCCAGACAGATACGCAGTATTTT
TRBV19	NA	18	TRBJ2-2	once	CASDPGDKGWRAAGELFF	TGTGCCAGCGACCCTGGGGATAAAGGATGGCGCGCGGCCGGGGAGCTGTTTTTT
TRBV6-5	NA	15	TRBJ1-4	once	CASSYSRESNEKLFF	TGTGCCAGCAGTTACTCCCGGGAGTCTAATGAAAAACTGTTTTTT
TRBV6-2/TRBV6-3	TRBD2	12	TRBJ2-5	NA	CASSYPTSGSYF	TGTGCCAGCAGTTACCCTACTAGCGGGTCGTACTTC
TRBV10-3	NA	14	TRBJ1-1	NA	CAISDARGETEAFF	TGTGCCATCAGTGATGCCCGGGGGGAAACTGAAGCTTTCTTT
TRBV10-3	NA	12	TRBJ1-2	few	CAISESWYGYTF	TGTGCCATCAGTGAGTCATGGTATGGCTACACCTTC
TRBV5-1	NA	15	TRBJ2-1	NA	CASSFGRSSYNEQFF	TGCGCCAGCAGCTTCGGCAGGAGCTCCTACAATGAGCAGTTCTTC
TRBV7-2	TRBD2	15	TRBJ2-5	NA	CASSLAQRGEETQYF	TGTGCCAGCAGCTTAGCGCAGCGGGGGGAAGAGACCCAGTACTTC